A single sample is the source of the 8 T cell receptor beta chains below, sequenced in a study of T cell responses to AZD1222 COVID-19 vaccine (TCRdb year 2021). Reading the label with the study, this specimen's time point is: baseline before first vaccination. The library was generated by the immunoSEQ multiplex PCR assay. Here the immuneACCESS table is served through TCRdb, limited to in-frame sequences with V and J called. Missing clones are a known gap in these copies; in checked studies unresolved V genes cover under half, and the rest lacks a known reason. This sample holds tens of thousands of clones; about 92% were observed only once. About 3% of the sample goes to the ten largest clones. The sequences come from peripheral blood, collected on day 0 of AZD1222 vaccination. Source of these receptors: an adult in good health.

J is TRBJ1-2 and V is TRBV7-9; no reliable D call. V was shortened by 4 bases and J by 5 bases, with 17 bases between the two germline ends. The CDR3 covers 15 residues. Germline V gene lookup returns CDR1 SEHNR and CDR2 FQNEAQ (reference sequence). CDR3 sequence (DNA): TGTGCCAGCAGCTCCTTCGTGGCAGATTTTTATGGCTACACCTTC. Translated, it gives CASSSFVADFYGYTF.

The V gene is TRBV19, the J gene TRBJ2-7, with 7 bases identical to TRBD2. CDR3 length equals 16 residues. J gave up 0 bases and V 8 bases, and 13 bases lay outside the gene matches. Per germline, CDR1 LNHDA and CDR2 SQIVND (reference sequence). CDR3 amino acids: CASGPKAGLASYEQYF. The CDR3 DNA reads as TGTGCCAGTGGGCCTAAAGCGGGGCTTGCCTCCTACGAGCAGTACTTC.

The V gene is TRBV15, the J gene TRBJ2-7, with 11 bases identical to TRBD2. V lost 1 base, J lost 2 bases, and 4 bases stayed unmatched. Germline CDR1 reads LNHNV; CDR2 reads YYDKDF (reference sequence). This CDR3 contains 16 residues. The CDR3 bases are TGTGCCACCAGCAGAGTTACTAGCGGGGGTCCCTACGAGCAGTACTTC. Residues: CATSRVTSGGPYEQYF.

The rearrangement links TRBV28 to TRBJ2-6; D possibly corresponds to TRBD1 (6 bases). Trimming left V 5 bases short and J 2 bases short, with 19 bases between. The CDR3 length is 18 residues. Germline values: CDR1 MDHEN, CDR2 SYDVKM. The DNA of the CDR3 is TGTGCCAGCAGTGAGGTTGGACAGATAATACCTGGGGCCAACGTCCTGACTTTC. This codes for CASSEVGQIIPGANVLTF.

V is TRBV7-9 and J is TRBJ2-3; no firm D call. Germline V lookup: CDR1 SEHNR, CDR2 FQNEAQ (reference sequence). This CDR3 is 17 amino acids long. Trimming cost V 4 bases and J 2 bases, with 19 bases left between them. As DNA, the CDR3 is TGTGCCAGCAGCTCCCTCCGCATCTCGCGGAACACAGATACGCAGTATTTT. This translates into CASSSLRISRNTDTQYF.

The chain uses TRBV7-9 and TRBJ2-1, with 12 bases that match TRBD2. V trimming: 3 bases; J trimming: 12 bases; junction bases outside the gene matches: 6. Germline assignment: CDR1 SEHNR and CDR2 FQNEAQ (reference sequence). This CDR3 is built from 14 residues. The CDR3 loop reads CASSLGLAGRRQFF. CDR3 sequence (DNA): TGTGCCAGCAGCTTGGGACTAGCGGGTCGGAGGCAGTTCTTC.

This clone was recorded only once. The genes are TRBV27 and TRBJ2-1, with a tentative D call TRBD1 (6 bases). There are 11 residues in the CDR3. The V end lost 6 bases, the J end lost 8 bases, and 8 bases lay between the germline ends. CDR1 MNHEY and CDR2 SMNVEV come from the germline V gene (reference sequence). For the CDR3, the DNA is TGTGCCAGCAGCAGGGGTTATGAGCAGTTCTTC. It specifies CASSRGYEQFF.

The rearrangement uses TRBV25-1 and TRBJ1-6; D possibly corresponds to TRBD1 (5 bases). With 7 bases removed from V and 9 bases from J, the gap between germline ends came to 13 bases. The CDR3 is 13 residues long. Germline V CDR1 and CDR2: MGHDK, SYGVNS. The CDR3 DNA follows: TGTGCCAGCAAGGTCCAGGGTAGTTCACCCCTCCACTTT. Translation gives CASKVQGSSPLHF.